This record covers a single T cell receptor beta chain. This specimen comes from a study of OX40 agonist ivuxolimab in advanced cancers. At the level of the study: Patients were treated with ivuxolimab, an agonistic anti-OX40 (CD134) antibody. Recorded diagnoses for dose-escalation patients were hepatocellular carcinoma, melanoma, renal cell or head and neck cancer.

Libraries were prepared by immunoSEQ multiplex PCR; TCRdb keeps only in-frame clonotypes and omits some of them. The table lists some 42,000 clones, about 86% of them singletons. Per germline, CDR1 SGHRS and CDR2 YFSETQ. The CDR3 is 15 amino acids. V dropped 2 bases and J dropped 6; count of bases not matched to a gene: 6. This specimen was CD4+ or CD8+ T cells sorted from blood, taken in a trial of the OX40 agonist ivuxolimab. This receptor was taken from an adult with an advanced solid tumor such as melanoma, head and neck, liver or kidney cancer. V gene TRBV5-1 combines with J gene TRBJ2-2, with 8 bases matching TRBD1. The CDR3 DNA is TGCGCCAGCAGCTTAAAGGACAGGGCGGCCGGGGAGCTGTTTTTT. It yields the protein CASSLKDRAAGELFF.